Listed below are T cell receptor beta chains from one sample, sequenced in a study of control samples from healthy donors and cancer patients. Here immunoSEQ multiplex PCR was the method, and the copy in TCRdb shows in-frame clones only, minus some. The sample shows about 150,000 clones, over 85% of them seen only once. The sample consisted of blood. These receptors came from a woman aged 40 to 50 in good health. The CDR3 runs from the conserved cysteine through the conserved F or W. D genes are given only for firm matches. A row's size may be missing; if present it is once, few, many or a size class.

NA,TRBJ1-3,NA,TRBV5-1,TGCGCCAGCAGCTTGGATCCGGGGAGTTTTGGAAACACCATATATTTT,CASSLDPGSFGNTIYF
NA,TRBJ2-2,NA,TRBV6-5,TGTGCCAGCAGTTACCAGGGTAGGACCGGGGAGCTGTTTTTT,CASSYQGRTGELFF
NA,TRBJ2-7,NA,TRBV10-3,TGTGCCATCAGAGGTAGCTCCTACGAGCAGTACTTC,CAIRGSSYEQYF
NA,TRBJ1-2,NA,TRBV5-1,TGCGCCAGCAGCCCTAGCGGGCTAGGCTACACCTTC,CASSPSGLGYTF
once,TRBJ1-1,TRBD1,TRBV20-1,TGCAGTGCTAGTTACAGGGGGTACACTGAAGCTTTCTTT,CSASYRGYTEAFF
NA,TRBJ2-5,NA,TRBV2,TGTGCCAGCTACCCATCCCAAGAGACCCAGTACTTC,CASYPSQETQYF
NA,TRBJ1-2,NA,TRBV5-5,TGTGCCAGCAGCTTGGATTCCAGGCTTCGAGGCTACACCTTC,CASSLDSRLRGYTF
once,TRBJ1-2,NA,TRBV2,TGTGCCAGCAGTGAAACCGGCTATGGCTACACCTTC,CASSETGYGYTF
NA,TRBJ1-2,NA,TRBV3-1/TRBV3-2,TGTGCCAGCAGCCAAGAAGGGGTCGGATTCGCGTCTGGCTACACCTTC,CASSQEGVGFASGYTF
NA,TRBJ2-7,NA,TRBV7-2,TGTGCCAGCAGCTTAGGGCCCGGGACTGAGACCTACGAGCAGTACTTC,CASSLGPGTETYEQYF
NA,TRBJ2-7,NA,TRBV27,TGTGCCAGCAGAACAAAACCGGACGCTCCCTACGAGCAGTACTTC,CASRTKPDAPYEQYF
NA,TRBJ1-4,TRBD1,TRBV14,TGTGCCAGCAGCCCGACCGGGACAGGGGGCAAGGGAACTAATGAAAAACTGTTTTTT,CASSPTGTGGKGTNEKLFF
once,TRBJ1-1,TRBD1,TRBV5-6,TGTGCCAGCAGCACCAGGGGGACTGAAGCTTTCTTT,CASSTRGTEAFF
NA,TRBJ1-1,NA,TRBV6-5,TGTGCCAGCAGACTTGGGCACACTGAAGCTTTCTTT,CASRLGHTEAFF
NA,TRBJ1-2,NA,TRBV6-6,TGTGCCAGCAGTTACCCGACAGTAACTCAAGGCTACACCTTC,CASSYPTVTQGYTF
NA,TRBJ1-2,TRBD1,TRBV18,TGTGCCAGCTCACCGGGACAGGGGCTTGATGGCTACACCTTC,CASSPGQGLDGYTF
NA,TRBJ2-3,NA,TRBV5-1,TGCGCCAGCAGCCGGGGGGATACGCAGTATTTT,CASSRGDTQYF
NA,TRBJ1-5,TRBD1,TRBV7-9,TGTGCCAGCAGCTTAGGCGAGACAGGGAATCAGCCCCAGCATTTT,CASSLGETGNQPQHF
NA,TRBJ1-6,NA,TRBV6-4,TGTGCCAGCAGTGCTATGTGGGGTAATTCACCCCTCCACTTT,CASSAMWGNSPLHF
NA,TRBJ1-1,NA,TRBV9,TGTGCCAGCAGCCCCCCTCGAGGGGTCACTGAAGCTTTCTTT,CASSPPRGVTEAFF